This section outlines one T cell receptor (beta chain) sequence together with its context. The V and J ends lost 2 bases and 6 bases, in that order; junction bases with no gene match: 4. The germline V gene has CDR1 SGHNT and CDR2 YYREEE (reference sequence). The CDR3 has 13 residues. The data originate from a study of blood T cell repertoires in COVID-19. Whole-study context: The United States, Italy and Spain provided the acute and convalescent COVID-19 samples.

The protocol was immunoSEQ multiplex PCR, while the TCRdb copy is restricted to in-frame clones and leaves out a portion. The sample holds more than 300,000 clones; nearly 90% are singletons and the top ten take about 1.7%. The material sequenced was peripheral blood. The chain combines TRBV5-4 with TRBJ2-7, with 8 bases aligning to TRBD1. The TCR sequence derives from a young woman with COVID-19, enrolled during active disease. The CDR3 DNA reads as TGTGCCAGCAGCTTCCCGGACAGGGCCGAGCAGTACTTC. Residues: CASSFPDRAEQYF.